One TCR beta chain is described in this entry. Antigen unknown. Profiled with immunoSEQ multiplex PCR; TCRdb holds only in-frame clones, not every one. The data hold about 140,000 clones, with around nine tenths observed a single time. This entry belongs to a study of T cell responses to AZD1222 COVID-19 vaccine. Study-wide findings and caveats: As reported, nearly half of all spike-specific TCRs target variant regions that are unmutated. Receipt of two AZD1222 doses was followed by a rise in Spike-specific TCR breadth and depth. Seropositive status at baseline applied to only five to seven AZD1222 recipients.

The CDR3 consists of 15 residues. From germline, CDR1 is MNHEY and CDR2 SVGAGI. J was trimmed by 6 bases and V by 6 bases; bases with no gene match: 7. This sequence joins TRBV6-5 and TRBJ1-5; TRBD1 matches at 11 bases. This TCR was sampled from an adult who received the AZD1222 COVID-19 vaccine. Source: peripheral blood, taken 28 days after the second AZD1222 dose. The CDR3 DNA is TGTGCCAGCAGGGGGGGACAGGGGGAAAGTCAGCCCCAGCATTTT. Encoded protein: CASRGGQGESQPQHF.